The rows below give T cell receptor beta chains drawn from one sample of a study of shared clonotypes between healthy human individuals. Generated by immunoSEQ multiplex PCR, the TCRdb table keeps only in-frame clones and is missing some. Of more than 2 million clones listed, just under 95% are singletons. Sequencing was carried out using naive CD8+ T cells from PBMCs. All receptors come from a man younger than 30 in good health. Some clones in this sample may be carry-over from other donors' samples. The CDR3 runs from the conserved cysteine through the conserved F or W. A D gene is named only where the DNA matches it firmly. Clone size is not always given. Where it is, it says once, few, many or a class for expanded clones.

>TRBD2|TRBV27|TRBJ2-1|.
TGTGCCAGCAGTGGGACTAGCAGCAGTGGCGAGCAGTTCTTC
CASSGTSSSGEQFF
>.|TRBV7-9|TRBJ1-5|.
TGTGCCAGCAGCTCCACCCATCGGGCCAGGGGAAATCAGCCCCAGCATTTT
CASSSTHRARGNQPQHF
>.|TRBV11-1|TRBJ2-7|.
TGTGCCAGCAGCCCAGAAAACAGGGACTACGAGCAGTACTTC
CASSPENRDYEQYF
>.|TRBV6-6|TRBJ2-5|few
TGTGCCAGCAGTTCTCGACTTGGGGGGCAGGGAGAGACCCAGTACTTC
CASSSRLGGQGETQYF
>.|TRBV5-8|TRBJ2-7|.
TGTGCCAGCAGCTTGTTAAGGGGACCCTACGAGCAGTACTTC
CASSLLRGPYEQYF
>TRBD2|TRBV7-3|TRBJ2-1|.
TGTGCCAGCAGCTTATTCGGTACGGGAGGCCCTTCCTACAATGAGCAGTTCTTC
CASSLFGTGGPSYNEQFF
>.|TRBV2|TRBJ1-4|.
TGTGCCAGCAGTGCTGGATGGGCTAATGAAAAACTGTTTTTT
CASSAGWANEKLFF
>TRBD1|TRBV19|TRBJ1-1|.
TGTGCCAGTAGTCGACAGGGGAGAACTGAAGCTTTCTTT
CASSRQGRTEAFF
>.|TRBV5-5|TRBJ2-7|.
TGTGCCAGCAGCTGGGTCCGAAACTCCTACGAGCAGTACTTC
CASSWVRNSYEQYF
>.|TRBV28|TRBJ2-7|.
TGTGCCAGCAGTTTCGCTTCGGACTTTTACTACGAGCAGTACTTC
CASSFASDFYYEQYF